The entry below gives a single T cell receptor (beta chain) sequence along with its context. It has no known antigen specificity. No per-base quality is available; no much larger clone lies one base away. Via the germline V gene, CDR1 is MGHRA and CDR2 YSYEKL. There are 17 amino acids in the CDR3, from cysteine to phenylalanine inclusive. The kept DNA is CDR3 alone, 51 bases in frame from the first base. For this chain, trimming is 4 bases at the V end and 4 bases at the J end, and the number of junction bases without a gene match is 12. This specimen belongs to a study of blood T cells in healthy people across ages (dated by TCRdb to between 2015 and 2016). Study-level background: In model experiments, template switching captured roughly one uniquely barcoded TCR beta cDNA molecule for every two T cells. Using deep sequencing normalized with unique cDNA molecular identifiers, the study measured how TCR beta repertoire diversity changes with age. The donors were split into four age groups: young (average around 16 years), middle-aged (39), aged (around 67) and long-lived (over 80). Using the same blood draw, the study looked at two additional independent replicas of 1 million unique cDNA reads for two donors, one aged 18 to 30 and the other aged 80 or older. Study-wide findings and limitations: Compared with the aged group, the long-lived group had more naive CD4+ T cells, fewer expanded clones and increased TCR diversity, a pattern suggesting age selection. Because donor CMV infection status was unknown, age-related changes in expanded clonotypes were potentially confounded. Since profiling was done on bulk unsorted PBMCs, naive and antigen-experienced compartments could not be conclusively compared. Estimates of total diversity based on one million sequenced T cells were regarded as lower bounds and as underestimates. A strong correlation was found between observed TCR beta diversity and the percentage of naive T cells measured by flow cytometry. As age increased, observed TCR beta diversity per million T cells dropped in a roughly linear way, and a significant reduction was already evident by age 40.

The donors were roughly 39 Caucasian individuals from Russia, aged roughly 6 to 100 years, who were systemically healthy. Each donor gave 9.5 to 10 milliliters of peripheral blood, drawn into EDTA-treated Vacutainer tubes. PBMCs were isolated by Ficoll-Paque density-gradient centrifugation, with at least 7 million obtained per sample. Total RNA, at least 6 micrograms per sample, was extracted from PBMCs with Trizol reagent. For every donor, an aliquot of PBMCs went through flow cytometry to measure the percentages of naive CD45RAhigh/CD27high T cells. Library prep was done by 5' RACE. Sequencing was carried out with an Illumina HiSeq 2500. A second PCR of roughly 7 to 11 cycles was performed with a sample-barcoded 5' primer and a J-beta primer mix. A template-switch 5' adaptor carrying 12 random nucleotides introduced a unique molecular identifier onto each TCR beta cDNA molecule. Each sample yielded at least 3 million CDR3-containing paired-end reads. All of the RNA was converted into first-strand cDNA using the Mint cDNA synthesis kit, with a TRBC-specific oligonucleotide serving as the primer. After uracil-DNA glycosylase treatment, a first 18-cycle PCR used universal primers M1SS and BC2_uni_R on all cDNA. In the paper's pipeline: For normalization, 1 million high-quality reads, each with a distinct molecular identifier, were randomly selected from each sample. Reads with shared molecular identifiers were discarded instead of being binned into consensus sequences. MiTCR, set to a Q25 quality threshold and the strictest error-elimination algorithm, was used for CDR3 identification, clonotype clustering and error correction. Lower-bound total TCR beta diversity was estimated with a nonparametric unseen species model using Euler transformation. The public reads were quality trimmed at Q25 with fastp and then assembled into clones with MiXCR by TCRdb, keeping productive beta chains. Rows are combined by CDR3 protein, so each entry shows the most common genes and DNA. The V and J calls shown here were made by TCRdb, not taken from the authors' results. This sample comprises approximately 780,000 distinct CDR3 sequences, around 25% of them detected only once. The ten largest clones represent less than 3.5% of the sample.

These sequences were also reported in another study, on T cells of mothers and their children. In that second paper, the authors write: Donors were nine systemically healthy Caucasian individuals: three mothers and their six children. cDNA synthesis used all of the extracted RNA, with roughly 1.5 ug of RNA in each 15 ul reaction. In the second PCR, the M1S primer added sample barcodes and 2-4 random nucleotides. More than 9 million TCR beta CDR3 reads were obtained from each mother, and roughly 3.1 million reads were obtained from each child. TCR recombination output is similarly shaped by thymic selection in related and unrelated pairs, with a minor effect exerted by inherited differences. Related mother-child pairs always showed normalized repertoire overlap that was slightly higher than in unrelated mother-child pairs, though the difference was never significant. With a sensitivity of about 100 clones per million clonotypes, no persistent microchimeric T cell clones were detected. Deep NGS was used in the study to compare the TCR beta repertoires of mothers and children and to look for features that separate related mother-child pairs from unrelated individuals. Mothers averaged roughly 36 +/- 4 years of age and children averaged roughly 11 +/- 4 years. Libraries were sequenced on Illumina HiSeq 2000 with 100+100 nt paired-end reads after adapter ligation with NEBNext reagents. To avoid cross-contamination, the mother libraries and the child libraries were prepared a month apart and sequenced in separate runs. Each donor had between roughly 450,000 and 2,100,000 distinct TCR beta clonotypes identified. Naive TCR beta clonotypes were estimated from low-frequency clonotypes matched to each donor's FACS-determined naive share, without sorting.

The chain employs TRBV4-1 and TRBJ2-3, and TRBD2 aligns with 9 junction nucleotides. This sequence was found in a boy younger than 18 in good health. The sample consisted of blood. The DNA sequence is as follows: TGCGCCAGCAGCCCCGGGACTAGCCCCGTACTGGCAGATACGCAGTATTTT. It translates as CASSPGTSPVLADTQYF.